This TCR beta chain was profiled in a study of blood T cell repertoires in COVID-19. Study-wide context: Collection of acute and convalescent COVID-19 samples took place in the United States, Italy and Spain. The cDNA or gDNA used as material had been derived from T cells, B-cell-depleted T cells, or PBMCs.

Enrollees, about 18 to 95 years old, lived in 24 US areas. Self-reported history from a screening survey and questionnaire set each donor's cohort. From germline, CDR1 is SQVTM and CDR2 ANQGSEA. V lost 4 bases, J lost 7 bases, and 21 bases stayed unmatched. This CDR3 comprises 20 residues. Sequenced by immunoSEQ multiplex PCR; TCRdb stores in-frame clones only, minus some. The sample holds 250,000 to 300,000 clones, approximately 92% seen once. The chain joins TRBV29-1 to TRBJ2-1; TRBD2 agrees at 14 bases. The clonotype comes from a woman aged 30 to 39 who had recovered from COVID-19. The specimen was PBMCs or T cells enriched from blood (not recorded which). CDR3 region: CSVVDLGRTGTSGSWNEQFF. DNA of the CDR3: TGCAGCGTTGTTGATTTAGGGCGGACCGGGACTAGCGGGAGTTGGAATGAGCAGTTCTTC.